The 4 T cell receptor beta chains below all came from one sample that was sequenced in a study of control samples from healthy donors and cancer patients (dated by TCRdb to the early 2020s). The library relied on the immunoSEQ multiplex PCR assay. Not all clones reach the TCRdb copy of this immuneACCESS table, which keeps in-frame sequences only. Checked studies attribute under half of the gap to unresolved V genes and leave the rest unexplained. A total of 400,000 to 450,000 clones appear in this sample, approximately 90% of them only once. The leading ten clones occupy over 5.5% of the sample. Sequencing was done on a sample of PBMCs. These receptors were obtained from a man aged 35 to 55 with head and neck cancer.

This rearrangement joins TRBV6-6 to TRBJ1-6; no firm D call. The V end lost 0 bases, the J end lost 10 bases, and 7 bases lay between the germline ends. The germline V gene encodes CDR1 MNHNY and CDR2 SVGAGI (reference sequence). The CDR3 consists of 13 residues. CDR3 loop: CASSYSRESPLHF. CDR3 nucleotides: TGTGCCAGCAGTTACTCGAGGGAATCACCCCTCCACTTT.

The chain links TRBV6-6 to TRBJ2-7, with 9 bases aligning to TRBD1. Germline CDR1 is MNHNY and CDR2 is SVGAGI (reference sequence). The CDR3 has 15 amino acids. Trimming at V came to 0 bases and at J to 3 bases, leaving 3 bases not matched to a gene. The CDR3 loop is CASSYSGTGSYEQYF. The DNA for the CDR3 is TGTGCCAGCAGTTACTCGGGGACAGGGAGCTACGAGCAGTACTTC.

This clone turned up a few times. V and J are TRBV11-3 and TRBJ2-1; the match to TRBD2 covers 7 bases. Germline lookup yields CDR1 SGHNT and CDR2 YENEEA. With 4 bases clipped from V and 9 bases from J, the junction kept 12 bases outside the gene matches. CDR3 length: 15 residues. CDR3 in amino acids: CASSSGLAGETEQFF. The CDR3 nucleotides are TGTGCCAGCAGCTCAGGGTTGGCGGGAGAAACTGAGCAGTTCTTC.

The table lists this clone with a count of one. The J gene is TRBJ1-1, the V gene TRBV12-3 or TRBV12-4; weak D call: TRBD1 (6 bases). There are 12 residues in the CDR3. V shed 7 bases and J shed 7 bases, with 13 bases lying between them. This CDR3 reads CASTSQGGEAFF. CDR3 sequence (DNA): TGTGCCAGCACATCTCAAGGGGGTGAAGCTTTCTTT.